Below, one TCR beta chain is given with its context. Sequenced by immunoSEQ multiplex PCR; TCRdb stores in-frame clones only, minus some. The profile shows about 300,000 clones, more than 75% of them singletons. The data originate from a study of blood T cell repertoires in COVID-19. Trimming shortened V by 6 bases and J by 4 bases, and 12 bases separated the two germline ends. The CDR3 length is 13 residues. Germline V gene lookup returns CDR1 MNHEY and CDR2 SVGEGT. This TCR derives from a woman under 30 who had recovered from COVID-19. The rearrangement uses TRBV6-2 or TRBV6-3 and TRBJ1-1, with D tentatively TRBD1 (6 bases). The specimen sequenced was PBMCs or T cells enriched from blood (not recorded which). The CDR3 coding sequence is TGTGCCAGCAGCCAGACAGGCCCCACTGAAGCTTTCTTT. It yields the protein CASSQTGPTEAFF.